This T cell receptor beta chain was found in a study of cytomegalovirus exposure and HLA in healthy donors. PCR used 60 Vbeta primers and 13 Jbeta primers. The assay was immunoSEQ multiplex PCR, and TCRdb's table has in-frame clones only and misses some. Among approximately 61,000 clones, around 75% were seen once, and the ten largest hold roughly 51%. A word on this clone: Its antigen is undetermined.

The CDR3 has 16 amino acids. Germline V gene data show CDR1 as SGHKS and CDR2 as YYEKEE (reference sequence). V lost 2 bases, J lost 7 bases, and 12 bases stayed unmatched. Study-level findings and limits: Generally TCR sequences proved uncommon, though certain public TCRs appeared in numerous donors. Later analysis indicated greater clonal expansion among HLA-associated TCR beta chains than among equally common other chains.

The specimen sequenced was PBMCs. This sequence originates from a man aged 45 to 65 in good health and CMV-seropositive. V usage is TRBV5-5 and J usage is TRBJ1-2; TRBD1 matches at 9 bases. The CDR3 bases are TGTGCCAGCAGCTTCGTTACAGGGGGCGCAAACCCTGGCTACACCTTC. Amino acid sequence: CASSFVTGGANPGYTF.